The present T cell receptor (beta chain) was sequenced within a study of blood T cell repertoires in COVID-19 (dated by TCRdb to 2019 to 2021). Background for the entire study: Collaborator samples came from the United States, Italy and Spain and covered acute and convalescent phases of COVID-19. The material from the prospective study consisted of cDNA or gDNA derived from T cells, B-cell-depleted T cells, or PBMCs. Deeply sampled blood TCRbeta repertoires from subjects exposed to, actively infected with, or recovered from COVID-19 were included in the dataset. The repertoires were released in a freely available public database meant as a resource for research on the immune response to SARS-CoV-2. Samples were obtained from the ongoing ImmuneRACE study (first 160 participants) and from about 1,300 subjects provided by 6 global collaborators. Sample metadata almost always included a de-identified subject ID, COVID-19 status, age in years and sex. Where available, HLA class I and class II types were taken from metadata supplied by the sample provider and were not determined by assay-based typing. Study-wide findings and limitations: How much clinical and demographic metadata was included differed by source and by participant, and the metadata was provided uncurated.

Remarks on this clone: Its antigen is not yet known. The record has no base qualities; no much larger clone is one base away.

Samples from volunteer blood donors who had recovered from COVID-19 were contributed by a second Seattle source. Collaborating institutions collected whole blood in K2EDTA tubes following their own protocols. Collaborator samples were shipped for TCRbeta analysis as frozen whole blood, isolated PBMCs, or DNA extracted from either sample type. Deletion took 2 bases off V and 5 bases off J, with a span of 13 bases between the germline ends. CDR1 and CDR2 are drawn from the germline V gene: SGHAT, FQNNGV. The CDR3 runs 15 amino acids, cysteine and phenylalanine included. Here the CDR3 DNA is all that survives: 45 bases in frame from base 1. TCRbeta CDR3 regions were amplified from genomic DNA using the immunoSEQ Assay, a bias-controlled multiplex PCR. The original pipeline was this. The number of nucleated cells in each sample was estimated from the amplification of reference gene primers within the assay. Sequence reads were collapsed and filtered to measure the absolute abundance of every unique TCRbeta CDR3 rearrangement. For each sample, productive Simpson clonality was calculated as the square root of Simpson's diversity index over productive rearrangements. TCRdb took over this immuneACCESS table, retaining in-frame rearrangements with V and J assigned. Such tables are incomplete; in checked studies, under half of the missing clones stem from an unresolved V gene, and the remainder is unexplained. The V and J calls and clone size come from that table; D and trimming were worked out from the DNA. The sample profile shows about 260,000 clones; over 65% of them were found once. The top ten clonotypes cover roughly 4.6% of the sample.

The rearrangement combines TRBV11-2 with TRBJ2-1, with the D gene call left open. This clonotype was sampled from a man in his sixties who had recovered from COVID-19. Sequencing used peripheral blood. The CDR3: CASSLYAQNNNEQFF. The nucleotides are TGTGCCAGCAGCTTATACGCCCAGAACAACAATGAGCAGTTCTTC.